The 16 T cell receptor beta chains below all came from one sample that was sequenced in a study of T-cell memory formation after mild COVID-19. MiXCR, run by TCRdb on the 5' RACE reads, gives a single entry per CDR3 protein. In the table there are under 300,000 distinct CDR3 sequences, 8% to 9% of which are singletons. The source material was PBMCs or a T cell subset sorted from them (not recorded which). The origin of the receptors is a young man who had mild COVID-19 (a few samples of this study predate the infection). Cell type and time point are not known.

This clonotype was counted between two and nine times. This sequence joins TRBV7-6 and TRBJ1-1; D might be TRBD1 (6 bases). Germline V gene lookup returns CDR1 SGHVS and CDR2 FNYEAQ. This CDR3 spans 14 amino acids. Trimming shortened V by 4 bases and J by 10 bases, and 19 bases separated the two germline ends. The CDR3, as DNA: TGTGCCAGCAGCTCGAACTGGGTTGGGGGGCGAGCTTTCTTT. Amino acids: CASSSNWVGGRAFF.

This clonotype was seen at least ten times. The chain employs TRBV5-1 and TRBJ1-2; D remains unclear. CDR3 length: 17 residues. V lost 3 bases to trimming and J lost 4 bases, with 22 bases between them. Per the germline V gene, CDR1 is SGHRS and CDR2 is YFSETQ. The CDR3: CASSSRRSPLRSYGYTF. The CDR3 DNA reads TGCGCCAGCAGCTCAAGACGGAGCCCCCTTCGTAGCTATGGCTACACCTTC.

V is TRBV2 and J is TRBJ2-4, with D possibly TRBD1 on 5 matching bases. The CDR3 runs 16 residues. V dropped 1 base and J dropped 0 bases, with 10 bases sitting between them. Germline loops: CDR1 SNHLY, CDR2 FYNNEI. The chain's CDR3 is CASSEDRLLAKNIQYF. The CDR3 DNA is TGTGCCAGCAGTGAAGACAGGCTCCTAGCCAAAAACATTCAGTACTTC.

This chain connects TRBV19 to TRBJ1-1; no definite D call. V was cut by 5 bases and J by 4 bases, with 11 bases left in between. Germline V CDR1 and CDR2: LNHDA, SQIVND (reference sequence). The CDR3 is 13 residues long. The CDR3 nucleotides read TGTGCCAGTAGTCTTCGTGAGATCACTGAAGCTTTCTTT. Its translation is CASSLREITEAFF.

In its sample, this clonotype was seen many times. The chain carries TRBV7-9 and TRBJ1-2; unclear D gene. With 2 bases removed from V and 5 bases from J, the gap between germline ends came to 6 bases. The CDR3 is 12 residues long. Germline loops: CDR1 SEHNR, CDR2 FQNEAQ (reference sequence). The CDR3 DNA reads TGTGCCAGCAGCTTAAACCAGTATGGCTACACCTTC. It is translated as CASSLNQYGYTF.

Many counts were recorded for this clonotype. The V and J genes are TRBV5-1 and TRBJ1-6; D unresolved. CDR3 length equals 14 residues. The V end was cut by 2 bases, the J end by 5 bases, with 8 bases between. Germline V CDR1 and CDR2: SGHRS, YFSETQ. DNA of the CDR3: TGCGCCAGCAGCTTTCGACTTGATAATTCACCCCTCCACTTT. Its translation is CASSFRLDNSPLHF.

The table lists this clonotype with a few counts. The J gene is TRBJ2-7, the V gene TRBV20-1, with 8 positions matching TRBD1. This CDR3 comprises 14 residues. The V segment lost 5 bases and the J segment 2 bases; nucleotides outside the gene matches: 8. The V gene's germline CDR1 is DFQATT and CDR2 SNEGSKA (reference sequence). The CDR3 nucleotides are TGCAGTGCTTCGGACAGGGAAAAGGCCTACGAGCAGTACTTC. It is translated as CSASDREKAYEQYF.

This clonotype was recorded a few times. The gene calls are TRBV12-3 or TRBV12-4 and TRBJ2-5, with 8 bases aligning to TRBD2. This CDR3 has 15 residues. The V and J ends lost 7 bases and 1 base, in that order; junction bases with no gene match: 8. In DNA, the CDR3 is TGTGCCAGCACCCTAGGGGCGGGGGGCCAAGAGACCCAGTACTTC. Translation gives CASTLGAGGQETQYF.

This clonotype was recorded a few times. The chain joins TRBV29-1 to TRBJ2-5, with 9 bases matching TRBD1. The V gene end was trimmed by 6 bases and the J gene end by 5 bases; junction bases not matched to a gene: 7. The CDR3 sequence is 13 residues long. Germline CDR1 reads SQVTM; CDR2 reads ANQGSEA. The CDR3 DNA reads TGCAGCGTGGTTACAGGGGGCGGCGAGACCCAGTACTTC. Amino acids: CSVVTGGGETQYF. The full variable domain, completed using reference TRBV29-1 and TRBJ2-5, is SAVISQKPSRDICQRGTSLTIQCQVDSQVTMMFWYRQQPGQSLTLIATANQGSEATYESGFVIDKFPISRPNLTFSTLTVSNMSPEDSSIYLCSVVTGGGETQYFGPGTRLLVL.

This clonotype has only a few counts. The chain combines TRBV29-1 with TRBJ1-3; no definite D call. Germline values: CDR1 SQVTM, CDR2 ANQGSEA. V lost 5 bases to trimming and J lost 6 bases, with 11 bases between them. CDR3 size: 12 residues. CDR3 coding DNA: TGCAGCGTTTCTAACACCCAAAACACCATATATTTT. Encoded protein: CSVSNTQNTIYF. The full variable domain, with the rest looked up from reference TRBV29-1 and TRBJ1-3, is SAVISQKPSRDICQRGTSLTIQCQVDSQVTMMFWYRQQPGQSLTLIATANQGSEATYESGFVIDKFPISRPNLTFSTLTVSNMSPEDSSIYLCSVSNTQNTIYFGEGSWLTVV.

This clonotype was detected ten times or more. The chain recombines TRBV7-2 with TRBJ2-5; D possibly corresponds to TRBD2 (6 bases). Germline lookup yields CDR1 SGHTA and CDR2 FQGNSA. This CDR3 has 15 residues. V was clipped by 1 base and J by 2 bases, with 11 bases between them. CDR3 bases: TGTGCCAGCAGCTTAGTTGCGGGGCGACAAGAGACCCAGTACTTC. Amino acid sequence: CASSLVAGRQETQYF.

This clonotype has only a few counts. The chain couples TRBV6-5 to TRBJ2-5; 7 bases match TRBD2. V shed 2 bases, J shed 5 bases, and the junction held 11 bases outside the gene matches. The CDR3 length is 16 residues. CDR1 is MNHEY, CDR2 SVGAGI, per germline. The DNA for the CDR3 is TGTGCCAGCAGTTACAGGCGGGGGAGTTTTCAGGAGACCCAGTACTTC. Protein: CASSYRRGSFQETQYF.

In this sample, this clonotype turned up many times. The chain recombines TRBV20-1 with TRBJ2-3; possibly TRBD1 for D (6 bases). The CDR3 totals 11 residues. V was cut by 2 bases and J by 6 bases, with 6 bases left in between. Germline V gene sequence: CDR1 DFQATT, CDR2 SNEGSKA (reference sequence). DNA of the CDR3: TGCAGTGCTAGACAGGGGGATACGCAGTATTTT. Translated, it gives CSARQGDTQYF.

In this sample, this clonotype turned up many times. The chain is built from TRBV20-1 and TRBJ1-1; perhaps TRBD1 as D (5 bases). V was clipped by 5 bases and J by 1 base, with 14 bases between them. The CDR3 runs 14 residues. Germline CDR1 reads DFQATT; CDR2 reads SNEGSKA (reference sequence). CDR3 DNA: TGCAGTGCTCCGCCGCGGACACGGAACACTGAAGCTTTCTTT. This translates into CSAPPRTRNTEAFF.

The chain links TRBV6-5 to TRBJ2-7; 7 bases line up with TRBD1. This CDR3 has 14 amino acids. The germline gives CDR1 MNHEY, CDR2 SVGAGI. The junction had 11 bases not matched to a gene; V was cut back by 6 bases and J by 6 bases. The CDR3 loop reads CASSPYRGPVEQYV. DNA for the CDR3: TGTGCCAGCAGCCCGTACAGGGGTCCCGTCGAGCAGTACGTC.

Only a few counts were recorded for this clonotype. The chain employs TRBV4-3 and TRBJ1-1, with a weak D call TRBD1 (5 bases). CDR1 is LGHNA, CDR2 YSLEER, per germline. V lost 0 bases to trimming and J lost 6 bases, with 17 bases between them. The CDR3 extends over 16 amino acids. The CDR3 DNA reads TGCGCCAGCAGCCAAGATCCTAGGGGCTATAGTTCTGAAGCTTTCTTT. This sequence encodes CASSQDPRGYSSEAFF.